This passage covers 17 T cell receptor beta chains from one sample sequenced in a study of immune evolution from preneoplasia to lung adenocarcinoma. The method was immunoSEQ multiplex PCR; TCRdb's version includes in-frame clones alone and lacks a portion of them. The sample includes about 3,400 clones, over 70% of them seen just once. Source material: FFPE atypical adenomatous hyperplasia tissue from the lung. Subset in this sample: atypical adenomatous hyperplasia (AAH), lung preneoplasia. Receptors originate from a person aged 65 to 79 with lung adenocarcinoma.

The V gene is TRBV5-5, the J gene TRBJ2-7; possible D gene TRBD2, 6 bases. The V gene's germline CDR1 is SGHKS and CDR2 YYEKEE (reference sequence). The germline V and J ends were trimmed by 2 bases and 0 bases, with 9 bases remaining between them. This CDR3 comprises 14 residues. CDR3 nucleotides: TGTGCCAGCAGCTTAAGGGACTTCTCCTACGAGCAGTACTTC. Its protein is CASSLRDFSYEQYF.

The V gene is TRBV7-2, the J gene TRBJ2-5; either TRBD1 or TRBD2 may fit D (6 bases each). The CDR3 spans 14 residues. Germline V gives CDR1 SGHTA, CDR2 FQGNSA. V lost 2 bases, J lost 4 bases, and 11 bases lay in between. CDR3 loop: CASSLFKGGETQYF. The CDR3 bases are TGTGCCAGCAGCTTATTCAAGGGGGGAGAGACCCAGTACTTC. The full variable domain, completed using reference TRBV7-2 and TRBJ2-5, is GAGVSQSPSNKVTEKGKDVELRCDPISGHTALYWYRQSLGQGLEFLIYFQGNSAPDKSGLPSDRFSAERTGGSVSTLTIQRTQQEDSAVYLCASSLFKGGETQYFGPGTRLLVL.

The CDR3 is CASIERQVMNTEAFF. CDR3 DNA sequence: TGTGCCAGCATAGAACGACAGGTTATGAACACTGAAGCTTTCTTT. The chain uses TRBV21-1 and TRBJ1-1; the D call of TRBD1 is as the table states it, not checked on the DNA. TRBV21-1 is a known pseudogene. The CDR3 has 15 residues.

The CDR3 region has the DNA TGTGCCAGCAGTCCTCCGGGACTACAAGAGACCCAGTACTTC. It yields the protein CASSPPGLQETQYF. This chain links TRBV28 with TRBJ2-5; 7 positions match TRBD2. Germline V gives CDR1 MDHEN, CDR2 SYDVKM. J lost 2 bases, V lost 5 bases, and 5 bases had no gene match. The CDR3 contains 14 residues. Full variable domain (missing parts from reference TRBV28 and TRBJ2-5): DVKVTQSSRYLVKRTGEKVFLECVQDMDHENMFWYRQDPGLGLRLIYFSYDVKMKEKGDIPEGYSVSREKKERFSLILESASTNQTSMYLCASSPPGLQETQYFGPGTRLLVL.

The chain uses TRBV7-9 and TRBJ2-7; D unresolved. Germline CDR1 SEHNR, CDR2 FQNEAQ (reference sequence). There are 12 residues in the CDR3. Between the trimmed V and J ends, which lost 4 bases and 4 bases, there was a span of 8 bases. The CDR3 sequence is CASSSDPYEQYF. CDR3 sequence (DNA): TGTGCCAGCAGCTCGGACCCGTACGAGCAGTACTTC.

This clone was detected once. The gene calls are TRBV5-6 and TRBJ2-6; D gene uncertain. V lost 1 base and J 4 bases, leaving 6 bases between the germline ends. The germline CDR1 and CDR2 sequences are SGHDT and YYEEEE. This CDR3 spans 14 amino acids. The CDR3 coding sequence is TGTGCCAGCAGCTTGAGTCGAGGGGCCAACGTCCTGACTTTC. Its protein product is CASSLSRGANVLTF.

The V call is TRBV5-6, the J call TRBJ1-5, with TRBD1 as a possible D gene (5 bases). Germline V gene lookup returns CDR1 SGHDT and CDR2 YYEEEE. This CDR3 is 14 amino acids long. V was pared by 7 bases and J by 0 bases, with 11 bases between. This CDR3 reads CASSEGYSNQPQHF. The CDR3, as DNA: TGTGCCAGCTCCGAGGGGTATAGCAATCAGCCCCAGCATTTT.

The chain is built from TRBV19 and TRBJ1-1, with 9 bases identical to TRBD1. Germline values: CDR1 LNHDA, CDR2 SQIVND (reference sequence). The CDR3 sequence is 15 residues long. The V gene end was trimmed by 1 base and the J gene end by 4 bases; junction bases not matched to a gene: 4. The CDR3 DNA is TGTGCCAGTAGTATAGGGACAGGGGTGGCCACTGAAGCTTTCTTT. Protein sequence: CASSIGTGVATEAFF.

The V gene is TRBV7-2, the J gene TRBJ2-1; tentatively, D is TRBD2 (6 bases). Per the germline V gene, CDR1 is SGHTA and CDR2 is FQGNSA. Between the trimmed V and J ends, which lost 5 bases and 0 bases, there was a span of 17 bases. The CDR3 consists of 17 residues. In DNA form, the CDR3 reads TGTGCCAGCAGCCCGAGGGACTTTCCGAGCTCCTACAATGAGCAGTTCTTC. Translating it yields CASSPRDFPSSYNEQFF.

This clone has more than one count but fewer than ten. This chain joins TRBV19 and TRBJ1-1; no reliable D call. V lost 1 base and J lost 4, with 10 bases in between. Germline values: CDR1 LNHDA, CDR2 SQIVND (reference sequence). The CDR3 runs to 14 residues. The CDR3 nucleotides are TGTGCCAGTAGTATAGTCCCATGGGGCACTGAAGCTTTCTTT. It codes for CASSIVPWGTEAFF.

The chain carries TRBV30 and TRBJ2-7; TRBD1 might be the D (6 bases). Germline V gene sequence: CDR1 GTSNPN, CDR2 SVGIG (reference sequence). V was shortened by 3 bases and J by 6 bases, with 12 bases between the two germline ends. There are 12 residues in the CDR3. The CDR3 nucleotides read TGTGCCTGGAGAGCGGCCAGGGGCGAGCAGTACTTC. Translating gives CAWRAARGEQYF.

Only one count was recorded for this clone. The chain recombines TRBV28 with TRBJ1-5; TRBD1 agrees at 7 bases. The CDR3 extends over 17 amino acids. CDR1 and CDR2 (germline): MDHEN, SYDVKM. The V and J ends lost 3 bases and 6 bases, in that order; junction bases with no gene match: 14. The CDR3 region is CASSLGRNRGGGQPQHF. In DNA form, the CDR3 reads TGTGCCAGCAGTTTGGGACGGAACAGGGGTGGTGGTCAGCCCCAGCATTTT.

This chain connects TRBV5-1 to TRBJ1-5, with D hard to call. Germline V lookup: CDR1 SGHRS, CDR2 YFSETQ. V was clipped by 4 bases and J by 0 bases, with 5 bases between them. The CDR3 is made up of 13 amino acids. The CDR3 DNA is TGCGCCAGCAGCGCGGATAGCAATCAGCCCCAGCATTTT. Its translation is CASSADSNQPQHF.

J is TRBJ1-6 and V is TRBV28, with unresolved D. The germline V gene has CDR1 MDHEN and CDR2 SYDVKM. The CDR3 is 15 amino acids. V was shortened by 6 bases and J by 7 bases, with 16 bases between the two germline ends. In DNA form, the CDR3 reads TGTGCCAGCAGGTTACATTTACCAAGGAATTCACCCCTCCACTTT. Protein product: CASRLHLPRNSPLHF.

This clone occurred once. The chain couples TRBV7-3 to TRBJ2-1, with D maybe TRBD1 (6 bases). The CDR3 length is 15 residues. V lost 4 bases, J lost 7 bases, and 17 bases lay in between. Germline-derived CDR1 and CDR2 are SGHTA and FQGTGA. Here the CDR3 reads CASSWGHSAQNEQFF. The CDR3 DNA reads as TGTGCCAGCAGCTGGGGACACTCGGCCCAAAATGAGCAGTTCTTC.

V and J are TRBV7-9 and TRBJ2-4; possibly TRBD1 for D (6 bases). The CDR3 totals 11 residues. Germline V gene lookup returns CDR1 SEHNR and CDR2 FQNEAQ (reference sequence). With 5 bases removed from V and 14 bases from J, the gap between germline ends came to 13 bases. This CDR3 is CASSGRQEEYF. The DNA of the CDR3 is TGTGCCAGCAGCGGTCGACAGGAGGAGTACTTC.

The CDR3 spells CASSRDTWQTEAFF. CDR3 sequence (DNA): TGTGCCAGCAGCCGGGACACCTGGCAAACTGAAGCTTTCTTT. The V gene is TRBV7-2, the J gene TRBJ1-1, with a weak D call TRBD1 (6 bases). This CDR3 has 14 amino acids. The V end was cut by 5 bases, the J end by 5 bases, with 15 bases between. From germline, CDR1 is SGHTA and CDR2 FQGNSA.